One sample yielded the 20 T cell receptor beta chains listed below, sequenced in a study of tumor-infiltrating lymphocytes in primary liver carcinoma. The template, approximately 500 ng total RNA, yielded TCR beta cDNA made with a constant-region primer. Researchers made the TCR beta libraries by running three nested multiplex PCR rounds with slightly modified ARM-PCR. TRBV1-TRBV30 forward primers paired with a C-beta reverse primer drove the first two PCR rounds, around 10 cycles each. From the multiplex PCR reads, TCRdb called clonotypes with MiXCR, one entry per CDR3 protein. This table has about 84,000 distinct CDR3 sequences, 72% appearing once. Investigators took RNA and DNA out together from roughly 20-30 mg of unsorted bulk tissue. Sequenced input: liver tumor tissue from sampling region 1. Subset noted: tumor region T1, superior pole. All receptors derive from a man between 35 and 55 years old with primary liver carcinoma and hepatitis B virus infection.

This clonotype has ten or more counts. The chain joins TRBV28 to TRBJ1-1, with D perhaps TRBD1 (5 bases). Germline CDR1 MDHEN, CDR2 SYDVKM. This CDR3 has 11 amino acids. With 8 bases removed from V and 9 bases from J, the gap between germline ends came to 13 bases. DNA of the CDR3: TGTGCCAGCGTGGGGGGATTAAAAGCTTTCTTT. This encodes CASVGGLKAFF.

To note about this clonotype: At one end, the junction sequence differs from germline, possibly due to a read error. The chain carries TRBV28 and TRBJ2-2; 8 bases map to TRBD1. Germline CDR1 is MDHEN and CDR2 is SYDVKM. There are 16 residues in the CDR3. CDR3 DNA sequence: TGTGTCAGCAGCGCTTACAGGGGGAGATGCACCGGGGAGCTGTTTTTT. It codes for CVSSAYRGRCTGELFF.

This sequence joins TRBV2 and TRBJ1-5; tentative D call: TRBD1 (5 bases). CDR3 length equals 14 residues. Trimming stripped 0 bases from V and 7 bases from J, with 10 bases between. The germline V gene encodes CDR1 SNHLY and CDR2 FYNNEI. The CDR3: CASSEASGTQPQHF. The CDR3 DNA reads TGTGCCAGCAGTGAAGCGAGCGGGACCCAGCCCCAGCATTTT.

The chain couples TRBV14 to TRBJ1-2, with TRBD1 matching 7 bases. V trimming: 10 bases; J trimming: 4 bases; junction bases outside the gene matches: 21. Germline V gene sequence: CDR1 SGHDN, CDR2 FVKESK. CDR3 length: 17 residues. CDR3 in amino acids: CAKSQAGALGQFYGYTF. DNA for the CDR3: TGTGCCAAGAGCCAAGCGGGGGCCCTGGGACAGTTCTATGGCTACACCTTC. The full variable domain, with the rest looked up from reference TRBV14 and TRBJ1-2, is EAGVTQFPSHSVIEKGQTVTLRCDPISGHDNLYWYRRVMGKEIKFLLHFVKESKQDESGMPNNRFLAERTGGTYSTLKVQPAELEDSGVYFCAKSQAGALGQFYGYTFGSGTRLTVV.

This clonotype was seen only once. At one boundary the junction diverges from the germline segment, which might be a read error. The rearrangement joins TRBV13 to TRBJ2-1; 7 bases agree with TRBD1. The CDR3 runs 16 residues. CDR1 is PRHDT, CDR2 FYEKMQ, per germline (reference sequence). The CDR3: CTSSLLTGDPYNEQFF. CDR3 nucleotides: TGTACCAGCAGTTTACTCACAGGGGACCCCTACAATGAGCAGTTCTTC.

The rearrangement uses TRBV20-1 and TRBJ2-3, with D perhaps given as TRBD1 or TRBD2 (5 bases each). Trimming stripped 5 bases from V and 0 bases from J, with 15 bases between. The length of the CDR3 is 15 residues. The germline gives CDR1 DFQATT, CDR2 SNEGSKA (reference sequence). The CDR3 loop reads CSAPPRGASTDTQYF. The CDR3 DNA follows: TGCAGTGCTCCCCCTCGAGGGGCTAGCACAGATACGCAGTATTTT.

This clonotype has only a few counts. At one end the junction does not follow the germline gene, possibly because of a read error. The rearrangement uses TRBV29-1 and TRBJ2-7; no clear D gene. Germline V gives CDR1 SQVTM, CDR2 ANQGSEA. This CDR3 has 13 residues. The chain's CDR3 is CRVEVPGEAEQYF. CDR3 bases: TGCCGCGTTGAGGTCCCCGGAGAGGCAGAGCAGTATTTC.

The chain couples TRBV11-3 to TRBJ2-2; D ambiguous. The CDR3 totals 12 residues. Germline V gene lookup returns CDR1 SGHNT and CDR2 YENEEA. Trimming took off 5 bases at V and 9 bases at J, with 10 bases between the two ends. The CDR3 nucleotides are TGTGCCAGCAGCCCTTACGGTTGGGAGCTGTTTTTT. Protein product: CASSPYGWELFF. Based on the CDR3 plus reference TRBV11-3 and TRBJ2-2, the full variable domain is EAGVVQSPRYKIIEKKQPVAFWCNPISGHNTLYWYLQNLGQGPELLIRYENEEAVDDSQLPKDRFSAERLKGVDSTLKIQPAELGDSAVYLCASSPYGWELFFGEGSRLTVL.

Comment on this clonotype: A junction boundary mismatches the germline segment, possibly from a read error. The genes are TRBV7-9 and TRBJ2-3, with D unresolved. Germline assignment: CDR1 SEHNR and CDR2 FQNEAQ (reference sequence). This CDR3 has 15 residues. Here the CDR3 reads CVSSRRDGYTDTQYF. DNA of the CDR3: TGTGTCAGCAGCCGGAGAGACGGATACACAGATACGCAGTATTTT.

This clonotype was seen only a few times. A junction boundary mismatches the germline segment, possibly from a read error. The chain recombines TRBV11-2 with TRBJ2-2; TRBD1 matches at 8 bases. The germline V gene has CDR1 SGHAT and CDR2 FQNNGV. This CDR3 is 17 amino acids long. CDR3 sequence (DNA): TGTCCCAGCAGCCAGGGGGCAAGGGCATGGAACACCGGGGAGCTGTTTTTT. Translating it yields CPSSQGARAWNTGELFF.

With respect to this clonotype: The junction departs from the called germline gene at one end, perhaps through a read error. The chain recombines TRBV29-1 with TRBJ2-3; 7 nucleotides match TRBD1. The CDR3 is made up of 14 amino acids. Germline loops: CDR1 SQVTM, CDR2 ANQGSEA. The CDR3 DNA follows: TGCAGCGTTGACCCTACAGGGGCCAAAGATATGCAGTATTTT. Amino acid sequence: CSVDPTGAKDMQYF.

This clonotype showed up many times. This CDR3 is CASSSPRDRAYGYTF. CDR3 nucleotides: TGTGCCAGCAGCTCCCCCCGGGACAGGGCCTATGGCTACACCTTC. This chain joins TRBV7-9 and TRBJ1-2; 9 positions match TRBD1. V was pared by 4 bases and J by 4 bases, with 7 bases of the junction left unmatched. The germline CDR1 and CDR2 sequences are SEHNR and FQNEAQ (reference sequence). This CDR3 region has 15 residues.

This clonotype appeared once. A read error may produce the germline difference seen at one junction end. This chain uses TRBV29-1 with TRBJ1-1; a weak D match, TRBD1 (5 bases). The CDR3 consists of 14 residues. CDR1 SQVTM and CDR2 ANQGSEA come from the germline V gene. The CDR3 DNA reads TGCAGCGTAGTACTTACGGGGCAGAACACTGAAGCTTCCTTT. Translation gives CSVVLTGQNTEASF.

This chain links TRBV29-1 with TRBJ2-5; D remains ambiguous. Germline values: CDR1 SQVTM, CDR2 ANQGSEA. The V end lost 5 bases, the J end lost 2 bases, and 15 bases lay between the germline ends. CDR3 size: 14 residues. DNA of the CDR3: TGCAGCGTTACTCGAACTAACGGTCAAGAGACCCAGTACTTC. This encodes CSVTRTNGQETQYF. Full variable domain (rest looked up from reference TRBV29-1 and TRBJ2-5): SAVISQKPSRDICQRGTSLTIQCQVDSQVTMMFWYRQQPGQSLTLIATANQGSEATYESGFVIDKFPISRPNLTFSTLTVSNMSPEDSSIYLCSVTRTNGQETQYFGPGTRLLVL.

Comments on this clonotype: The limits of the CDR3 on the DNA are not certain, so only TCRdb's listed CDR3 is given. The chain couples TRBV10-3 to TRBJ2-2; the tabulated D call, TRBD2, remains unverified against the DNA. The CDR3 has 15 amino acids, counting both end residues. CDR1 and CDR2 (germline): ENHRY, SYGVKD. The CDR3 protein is CAIWASGSNTGELFF.

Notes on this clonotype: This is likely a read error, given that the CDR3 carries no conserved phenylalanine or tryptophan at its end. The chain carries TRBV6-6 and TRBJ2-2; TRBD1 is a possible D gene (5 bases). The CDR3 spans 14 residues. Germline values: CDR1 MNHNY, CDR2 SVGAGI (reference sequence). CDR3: CASRGRTNTEELFS. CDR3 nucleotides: TGTGCCAGTCGAGGACGGACAAACACCGAGGAGCTGTTTTCT.

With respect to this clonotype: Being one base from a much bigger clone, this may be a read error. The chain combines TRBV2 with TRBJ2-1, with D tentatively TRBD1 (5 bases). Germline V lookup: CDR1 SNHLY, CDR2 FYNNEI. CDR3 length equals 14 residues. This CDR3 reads CVSSEAETGGSKFF. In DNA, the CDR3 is TGTGTCAGCAGTGAAGCTGAAACAGGTGGTAGTAAGTTCTTC.

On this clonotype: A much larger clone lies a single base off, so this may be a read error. In DNA form, the CDR3 reads TGTGCCTGGTCCGGGGGGATAGCGGGTATTCAGTACTTC. Translating gives CAWSGGIAGIQYF. The chain recombines TRBV30 with TRBJ2-7, with 7 bases fitting TRBD2. CDR3 length equals 13 residues. V was pared by 5 bases and J by 10 bases, with 14 bases of the junction left unmatched. Germline loops: CDR1 GTSNPN, CDR2 SVGIG (reference sequence).

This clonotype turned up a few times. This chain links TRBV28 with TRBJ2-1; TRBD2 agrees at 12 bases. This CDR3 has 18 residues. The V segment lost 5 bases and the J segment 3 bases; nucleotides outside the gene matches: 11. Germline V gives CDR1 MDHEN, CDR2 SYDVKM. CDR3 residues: CASSGESSGRGGYNEQFF. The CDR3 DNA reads TGTGCCAGCAGTGGTGAATCTAGCGGGAGGGGAGGCTACAATGAGCAGTTCTTC.

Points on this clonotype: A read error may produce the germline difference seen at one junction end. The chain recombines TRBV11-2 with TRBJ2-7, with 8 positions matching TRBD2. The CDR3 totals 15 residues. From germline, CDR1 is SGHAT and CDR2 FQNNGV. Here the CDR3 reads CASSFQGLGIHDQYF. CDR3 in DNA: TGTGCTAGCAGCTTCCAGGGACTAGGGATCCACGATCAGTACTTC.